These 12 T cell receptor beta chains were sequenced from one sample in a study of blood T cell repertoires in COVID-19. TCRdb's copy holds only in-frame clones and misses some; the assay was immunoSEQ multiplex PCR. The sample yields 35,000 or so clones, roughly four fifths seen once. The sequencing sample was made of peripheral blood. These receptors were collected from a human donor in a cohort sampled during active or convalescent COVID-19. The donor label of this sample is uncertain.

The V and J genes are TRBV4-1 and TRBJ1-2; D is ambiguous. The CDR3 spans 13 residues. Germline V gene lookup returns CDR1 MGHRA and CDR2 YSYEKL. V was shortened by 1 base and J by 1 base, with 4 bases between the two germline ends. The CDR3 is CASSQGLNYGYTF. The CDR3 DNA is TGCGCCAGCAGCCAAGGTCTTAACTATGGCTACACCTTC.

The chain recombines TRBV7-3 with TRBJ1-3; D call uncertain. The CDR3 has 13 residues. Germline V gives CDR1 SGHTA, CDR2 FQGTGA. V was cut by 4 bases and J by 4 bases, with 8 bases left in between. The DNA of the CDR3 is TGTGCCAGCAGCTCGACGAGGGGAAACACCATATATTTT. This gives the protein CASSSTRGNTIYF.

The genes are TRBV3-1 (or the pseudogene TRBV3-2) and TRBJ2-1; the D is unclear. CDR1 LGHDT and CDR2 YNNKEL come from the germline V gene (reference sequence). The CDR3 length is 17 residues. V lost 3 bases, J lost 0 bases, and 15 bases lay in between. The CDR3 region has the DNA TGTGCCAGCAGCCAGTTATTTGAGATATCCTCCTACAATGAGCAGTTCTTC. Translating it yields CASSQLFEISSYNEQFF.

The sample holds a few counts of this clone. The V and J genes are TRBV19 and TRBJ1-2; D is unresolved. V dropped 3 bases and J dropped 0 bases, with 8 bases sitting between them. The CDR3 spans 14 residues. Germline V CDR1 and CDR2: LNHDA, SQIVND (reference sequence). The CDR3 spells CASSIARANYGYTF. The CDR3 coding sequence is TGTGCCAGTAGTATCGCGAGAGCTAACTATGGCTACACCTTC.

The table lists this clone with a count of one. The chain carries TRBV6-5 and TRBJ1-4, with TRBD1 matching 8 bases. V shed 2 bases, J shed 3 bases, and the junction held 5 bases outside the gene matches. The CDR3 consists of 16 residues. CDR1 and CDR2 (germline): MNHEY, SVGAGI. CDR3 in DNA: TGTGCCAGCAGTTACGCCCAGGGGGCTGCTAATGAAAAACTGTTTTTT. It is translated as CASSYAQGAANEKLFF.

This clone was detected only once. The CDR3 DNA reads TGCAGCGTTGAGGGACTAGCGGGAGATACGCAGTATTTT. Translating gives CSVEGLAGDTQYF. The chain couples TRBV29-1 to TRBJ2-3; 12 bases are shared with TRBD2. J was trimmed by 5 bases and V by 3 bases; bases with no gene match: 0. This CDR3 spans 13 amino acids. The germline gives CDR1 SQVTM, CDR2 ANQGSEA.

The chain is built from TRBV30 and TRBJ2-5, with D possibly TRBD2 on 6 matching bases. This CDR3 is built from 13 residues. CDR1 is GTSNPN, CDR2 SVGIG, per germline (reference sequence). V was shortened by 1 base and J by 6 bases, with 12 bases between the two germline ends. The CDR3 region is CAWSAGGRQTQYF. The CDR3, as DNA: TGTGCCTGGAGTGCCGGGGGTAGGCAGACCCAGTACTTC.

V gene TRBV4-1 combines with J gene TRBJ2-1, with 13 bases lining up with TRBD2. The CDR3 has 19 residues. With 0 bases clipped from V and 4 bases from J, the junction kept 9 bases outside the gene matches. CDR1 and CDR2 from the germline V gene are MGHRA and YSYEKL. CDR3 DNA sequence: TGCGCCAGCAGCCAAGAAAGGCGGACTAGCGGGAGCAAATACAATGAGCAGTTCTTC. As protein: CASSQERRTSGSKYNEQFF.

The chain is built from TRBV29-1 and TRBJ2-7; 11 bases align to TRBD2. Trimming took 6 bases from V and 3 from J; bases not matched to a gene: 7. This CDR3 is 14 amino acids long. Germline-derived CDR1 and CDR2 are SQVTM and ANQGSEA. DNA of the CDR3: TGCAGCGTAGTAGGGACTAGCGGACGCTACGAGCAGTACTTC. It is translated as CSVVGTSGRYEQYF.

This clone was observed many times. The rearrangement links TRBV5-1 to TRBJ2-3, with a weak D call TRBD1 (6 bases). Trimming removed 2 bases from V and 2 bases from J, with 15 bases in between. This CDR3 region has 16 residues. Per the germline V gene, CDR1 is SGHRS and CDR2 is YFSETQ. CDR3 protein: CASSLGGHPITDTQYF. Here the CDR3 DNA reads TGCGCCAGCAGCTTAGGGGGACACCCGATCACAGATACGCAGTATTTT.

The chain employs TRBV24-1 and TRBJ2-5; D is possibly TRBD1 (6 bases). The CDR3 consists of 15 residues. The V and J ends lost 3 bases and 5 bases respectively, with 15 bases between them. CDR1 KGHDR and CDR2 SFDVKD come from the germline V gene. Here the CDR3 reads CATSDPTGSRETQYF. CDR3 DNA: TGTGCCACCAGTGATCCGACAGGTTCAAGGGAGACCCAGTACTTC.

The rearrangement uses TRBV11-3 and TRBJ2-2, with 8 bases matching TRBD1. J lost 2 bases, V lost 4 bases, and 3 bases had no gene match. The CDR3 is made up of 15 amino acids. In germline, CDR1 is SGHNT, CDR2 YENEEA. As DNA, the CDR3 is TGTGCCAGCAGCTCCGGACAGGGAAACACCGGGGAGCTGTTTTTT. Translating it yields CASSSGQGNTGELFF.